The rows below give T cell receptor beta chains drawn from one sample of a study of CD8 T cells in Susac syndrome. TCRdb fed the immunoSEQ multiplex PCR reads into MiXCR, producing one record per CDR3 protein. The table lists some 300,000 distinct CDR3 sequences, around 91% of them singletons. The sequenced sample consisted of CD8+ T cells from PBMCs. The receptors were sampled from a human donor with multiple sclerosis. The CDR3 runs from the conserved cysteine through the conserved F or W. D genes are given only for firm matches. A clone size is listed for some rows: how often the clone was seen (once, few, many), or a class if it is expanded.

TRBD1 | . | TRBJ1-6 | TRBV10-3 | CAISPLLAGGGSPLHF | TGTGCCATCAGTCCCCTCTTGGCAGGGGGAGGTTCACCCCTCCACTTT
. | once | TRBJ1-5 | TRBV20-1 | CSALWDGNNQPQHF | TGCAGTGCTCTGTGGGATGGAAACAATCAGCCCCAGCATTTT
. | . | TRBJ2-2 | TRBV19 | CASSILPRGSTGELFF | TGTGCCAGTAGTATACTTCCCAGGGGCAGCACCGGGGAGCTGTTTTTT
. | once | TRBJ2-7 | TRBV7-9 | CASSIRDTSSYEQYF | TGTGCCAGCAGCATACGGGACACCAGCTCCTACGAGCAGTACTTC
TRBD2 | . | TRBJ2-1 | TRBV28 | CASSSRSGLAGGSPYNEQFF | TGTGCCAGCAGTTCCCGGTCGGGACTAGCGGGAGGGTCTCCCTACAATGAGCAGTTCTTC
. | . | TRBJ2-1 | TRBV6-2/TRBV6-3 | CASWSYNEQFF | TGTGCCAGCTGGTCCTACAATGAGCAGTTCTTC
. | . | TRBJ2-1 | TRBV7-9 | CASTGPGVLFF | TGTGCCAGCACCGGTCCGGGGGTTCTGTTCTTC
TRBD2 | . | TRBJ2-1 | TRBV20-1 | CSANAGETYNEQFF | TGCAGTGCTAATGCGGGAGAGACCTACAATGAGCAGTTCTTC
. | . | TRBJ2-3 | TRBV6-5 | CASSPRQTSTDTQYF | TGTGCCAGCAGTCCTCGACAAACTAGCACAGATACGCAGTATTTT
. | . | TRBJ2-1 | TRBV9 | CASSKGGAASYNEQFF | TGTGCCAGCAGCAAAGGGGGTGCTGCCTCCTACAATGAGCAGTTCTTC
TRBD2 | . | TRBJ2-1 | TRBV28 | CASSLLSGSWNEQFF | TGTGCCAGCAGTCTACTTAGCGGGAGTTGGAATGAGCAGTTCTTC
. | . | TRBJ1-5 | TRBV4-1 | CASSQDALVDNQPQHF | TGCGCCAGCAGCCAAGATGCTCTGGTTGACAATCAGCCCCAGCATTTT
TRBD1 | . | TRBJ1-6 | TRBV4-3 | CASSQNNRGTPLHF | TGCGCCAGCAGCCAGAACAACAGGGGTACACCCCTCCACTTT
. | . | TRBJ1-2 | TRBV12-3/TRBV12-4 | CASSLGRDSYGYTF | TGTGCCAGCAGTTTAGGCAGGGATAGTTATGGCTACACCTTC
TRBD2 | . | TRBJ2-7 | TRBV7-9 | CASSLGLGLAVYEQYF | TGTGCCAGCAGCTTAGGACTGGGTCTAGCGGTTTACGAGCAGTACTTC
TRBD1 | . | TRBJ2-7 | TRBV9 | CASSVGTGIEQYF | TGTGCCAGCAGCGTTGGGACAGGGATCGAGCAGTACTTC
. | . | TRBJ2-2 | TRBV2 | CATQRSGANTGELFF | TGTGCCACCCAGAGGTCGGGGGCTAACACCGGGGAGCTGTTTTTT
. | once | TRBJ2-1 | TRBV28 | CASSSGTAQYNEQFF | TGTGCCAGCAGTTCCGGGACTGCCCAATACAATGAGCAGTTCTTC
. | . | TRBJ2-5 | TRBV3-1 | CASSQDFGDRSGGRETQYF | TGTGCCAGCAGCCAAGATTTCGGCGACAGGTCAGGGGGGCGAGAGACCCAGTACTTC